The 19 T cell receptor beta chains listed next were all sequenced from one sample in a study of cytomegalovirus exposure and HLA in healthy donors. Vbeta (60) and Jbeta (13) primers were used in the PCR. Sequenced by immunoSEQ multiplex PCR; TCRdb stores in-frame clones only, minus some. The table records 150,000 or so clones, roughly 77% of them present only once. Sequencing was done on a sample of PBMCs. The receptors shown here come from a man younger than 35 in good health and CMV-seropositive.

The V gene is TRBV27, the J gene TRBJ2-1, with unresolved D. The CDR3 sequence is 12 residues long. Trimming took off 6 bases at V and 0 bases at J, with 3 bases between the two ends. Germline-derived CDR1 and CDR2 are MNHEY and SMNVEV (reference sequence). DNA for the CDR3: TGTGCCAGCAGCAACTCCTACAATGAGCAGTTCTTC. Residues: CASSNSYNEQFF.

As DNA, the CDR3 is TGTGCCAGCAGCCACCGTGCGGCCCGGGAGACCCAGTACTTC. The encoded protein is CASSHRAARETQYF. The chain recombines TRBV14 with TRBJ2-5; the D is unclear. V dropped 3 bases and J dropped 5 bases, with 13 bases sitting between them. The CDR3 covers 14 residues. Germline V gives CDR1 SGHDN, CDR2 FVKESK.

In its sample, this clone was seen a few times. This chain links TRBV7-2 with TRBJ2-1, with 7 bases aligning to TRBD2. The germline V gene has CDR1 SGHTA and CDR2 FQGNSA. V shed 5 bases, J shed 4 bases, and the junction held 8 bases outside the gene matches. The CDR3 sequence is 15 residues long. The CDR3 protein is CASSTSGTKYNEQFF. Written as DNA, the CDR3 is TGTGCCAGCAGCACCTCCGGGACTAAGTACAATGAGCAGTTCTTC.

The rearrangement uses TRBV6-1 and TRBJ2-7; a weak D match, TRBD2 (5 bases). Germline CDR1 and CDR2: MNHNS and SASEGT. V lost 6 bases and J lost 5, with 14 bases in between. The CDR3 length is 13 residues. The CDR3 here is CASRGANYDEQYF. The CDR3 nucleotides read TGTGCCAGCAGGGGAGCAAACTACGACGAGCAGTACTTC.

V usage is TRBV19 and J usage is TRBJ2-7; no firm D call. The V end lost 2 bases, the J end lost 2 bases, and 7 bases lay between the germline ends. CDR1 LNHDA and CDR2 SQIVND come from the germline V gene (reference sequence). This CDR3 is 13 amino acids long. CDR3 region: CASSIQKTYEQYF. For the CDR3, the DNA is TGTGCCAGTAGTATACAGAAAACCTACGAGCAGTACTTC.

The V gene is TRBV28, the J gene TRBJ1-3; D gene uncertain. Germline CDR1 MDHEN, CDR2 SYDVKM. V gave up 1 base and J gave up 1 base, with 5 bases separating them. The CDR3 length is 14 residues. CDR3 sequence reads: CASSLSDSGNTIYF. In DNA, the CDR3 is TGTGCCAGCAGTTTATCAGATTCTGGAAACACCATATATTTT.

The chain links TRBV7-3 to TRBJ2-3; perhaps TRBD2 as D (5 bases). Trimming left V 2 bases short and J 6 bases short, with 27 bases between. Germline V CDR1 and CDR2: SGHTA, FQGTGA. The CDR3 has 19 amino acids. The CDR3 here is CASSLERGRLPTTKDTQYF. Here the CDR3 DNA reads TGTGCCAGCAGCTTAGAGAGAGGGAGACTTCCCACAACAAAGGATACGCAGTATTTT.

This clone was observed a handful of times. The chain has TRBV9 and TRBJ2-4, with 9 bases lining up with TRBD1. There are 20 residues in the CDR3. Germline CDR1 is SGDLS and CDR2 is YYNGEE. The trim removed 0 bases at V and 7 bases at J, leaving 20 bases unmatched. The CDR3, as DNA: TGTGCCAGCAGCGTAGGATTATTGGGCGGAGCGGGACAGGGAGTGAACATTCAGTACTTC. This codes for CASSVGLLGGAGQGVNIQYF.

V and J are TRBV18 and TRBJ2-2, with TRBD1 matching 7 bases. V was pared by 6 bases and J by 7 bases, with 11 bases of the junction left unmatched. Germline assignment: CDR1 KGHSH and CDR2 LQKENI. There are 15 residues in the CDR3. The CDR3 region has the DNA TGTGCCAGCTCTCACGGGACAGTTGAGGTCGGGGAGCTGTTTTTT. This encodes CASSHGTVEVGELFF.

This chain joins TRBV4-1 and TRBJ2-1; 8 positions match TRBD2. V was clipped by 0 bases and J by 4 bases; unmatched bases: 8. This CDR3 spans 17 amino acids. Germline V gene lookup returns CDR1 MGHRA and CDR2 YSYEKL. The CDR3 coding sequence is TGCGCCAGCAGCCAAGATTGGAAAAGCGGGAGATACAATGAGCAGTTCTTC. Its protein is CASSQDWKSGRYNEQFF.

The chain recombines TRBV7-9 with TRBJ1-3, with 10 bases identical to TRBD1. CDR1 SEHNR and CDR2 FQNEAQ come from the germline V gene (reference sequence). The CDR3 covers 15 residues. Trimming took 5 bases from V and 2 from J; bases not matched to a gene: 3. The CDR3 nucleotides are TGTGCCAGCAGCCCAGACAGGGGGCCTGGAAACACCATATATTTT. Protein product: CASSPDRGPGNTIYF.

The chain carries TRBV6-1 and TRBJ2-7, with D possibly TRBD2 on 6 matching bases. With 7 bases removed from V and 3 bases from J, the gap between germline ends came to 16 bases. Germline-derived CDR1 and CDR2 are MNHNS and SASEGT. The CDR3 covers 14 residues. CDR3 nucleotides: TGTGCCAGCACCCCCGGGGTGCGGGGCTACGAGCAGTACTTC. Protein: CASTPGVRGYEQYF.

The chain has TRBV2 and TRBJ1-3, with 10 bases identical to TRBD1. The CDR3 is 15 residues long. J gave up 3 bases and V 6 bases, and 5 bases lay outside the gene matches. The germline V gene encodes CDR1 SNHLY and CDR2 FYNNEI. In nucleotides, the CDR3 is TGTGCCAGCAGCAAACGGACAGGGGGTGGAAACACCATATATTTT. Its protein is CASSKRTGGGNTIYF.

The chain employs TRBV27 and TRBJ2-5; 7 bases map to TRBD1. The CDR3 contains 14 residues. Germline loops: CDR1 MNHEY, CDR2 SMNVEV (reference sequence). V shed 5 bases and J 4 bases; nucleotides not matched to a gene: 7. The CDR3 sequence is CASSPPPGGETQYF. In DNA form, the CDR3 reads TGTGCCAGCAGTCCCCCCCCAGGGGGAGAGACCCAGTACTTC.

The chain combines TRBV2 with TRBJ2-2, with 9 nucleotides matching TRBD2. Losses at the gene ends were 8 bases for V and 0 bases for J; bases not matched to a gene: 7. Germline assignment: CDR1 SNHLY and CDR2 FYNNEI. CDR3 length equals 16 residues. The CDR3 is CASQREAAANTGELFF. In DNA, the CDR3 is TGTGCCAGCCAGCGGGAGGCCGCCGCGAACACCGGGGAGCTGTTTTTT.

J is TRBJ2-7 and V is TRBV13; 12 nucleotides align to TRBD2. V lost 6 bases to trimming and J lost 3 bases; unmatched junction nucleotides: 12. Germline V CDR1 and CDR2: PRHDT, FYEKMQ (reference sequence). CDR3 length: 17 amino acids. CDR3 in amino acids: CASSPGTSGSSSYEQYF. The CDR3 nucleotides are TGTGCCAGCAGTCCAGGGACTAGCGGGTCCTCTAGCTACGAGCAGTACTTC.

This clone occurred once. The chain employs TRBV15 and TRBJ2-7, with 9 bases identical to TRBD1. CDR1 and CDR2 from the germline V gene are LNHNV and YYDKDF (reference sequence). Losses at the gene ends were 6 bases for V and 3 bases for J; bases not matched to a gene: 12. The CDR3 has 16 amino acids. CDR3: CATSNPGQGRYYEQYF. CDR3 nucleotides: TGTGCCACCAGTAACCCAGGACAGGGGAGGTACTACGAGCAGTACTTC. The entire variable domain, with the rest obtained from reference TRBV15 and TRBJ2-7, is as follows: DAMVIQNPRYQVTQFGKPVTLSCSQTLNHNVMYWYQQKSSQAPKLLFHYYDKDFNNEADTPDNFQSRRPNTSFCFLDIRSPGLGDTAMYLCATSNPGQGRYYEQYFGPGTRLTVT.

A note on this clone: One end of the junction does not line up with germline, which may come from a read error. Different DNA sequences within this sample yield the same CDR3. The chain has TRBV7-9 and TRBJ2-7, with D possibly matching TRBD2 (6 bases). This CDR3 has 12 amino acids. Germline V gives CDR1 SEHNR, CDR2 FQNEAQ (reference sequence). The CDR3 coding sequence is TGTTCCAGCAGCTTACTGGGGGGCGAGCAGTACTTC. It yields the protein CSSSLLGGEQYF.

The V gene is TRBV9, the J gene TRBJ2-7; a possible D gene is TRBD1 (6 bases). The CDR3 length is 15 residues. Germline V gives CDR1 SGDLS, CDR2 YYNGEE. Trimming pared 3 bases from V and 2 bases from J, leaving 15 bases between. CDR3 bases: TGTGCCAGCAGCGGAAAACCGGGACAAACCTACGAGCAGTACTTC. The encoded protein is CASSGKPGQTYEQYF.